Presented here are 22 T cell receptor beta chains from one specimen sequenced in a study of early T cells in non-severe SARS-CoV-2 infection. One entry per CDR3 protein results from TCRdb running MiXCR on the 5' RACE reads. Of about 48,000 distinct CDR3 sequences listed, over 7.5% are singletons. Sequencing was carried out using whole blood. The receptors come from an adult who was a healthcare worker with PCR-confirmed SARS-CoV-2 infection or an uninfected control (not recorded which).

This clonotype was seen many times. V usage is TRBV20-1 and J usage is TRBJ2-7; 9 positions agree with TRBD1. Germline loops: CDR1 DFQATT, CDR2 SNEGSKA (reference sequence). The ends lost 6 bases at V and 3 bases at J; junction bases unmatched: 6. This CDR3 has 13 residues. The CDR3: CSATGTGHYEQYF. CDR3 coding DNA: TGCAGTGCCACCGGGACAGGGCACTACGAGCAGTACTTC.

A single count supports this clonotype. This may stem from a read error, because a much larger clone lies one nucleotide away. This rearrangement joins TRBV6-5 to TRBJ2-2; D possibly uses TRBD1 or TRBD2 (5 bases each). Germline values: CDR1 MNHEY, CDR2 SVGAGI. The CDR3 is 15 residues long. CDR3 DNA: TGTGCCAGCAGTTACGGCGGAACGGGGACCGAGGAGCTGTTTTTT. Residues: CASSYGGTGTEELFF.

This clonotype was seen ten or more times. The chain employs TRBV20-1 and TRBJ1-2; maybe TRBD1 (5 bases). CDR1 DFQATT and CDR2 SNEGSKA come from the germline V gene (reference sequence). V shed 4 bases and J shed 7 bases, with 19 bases lying between them. This CDR3 has 14 amino acids. CDR3 DNA: TGCAGTGCTACCTCCCCGGTAGGGGCGGGTGGCTACACCTTC. This translates into CSATSPVGAGGYTF.

This clonotype appeared many times. This chain connects TRBV6-1 to TRBJ1-2, with unresolved D. Trimming stripped 0 bases from V and 1 base from J, with 9 bases between. CDR3 length: 15 residues. CDR1 and CDR2 from the germline V gene are MNHNS and SASEGT. The CDR3 region has the DNA TGTGCCAGCAGTGAAGCTGACCCGTTTAACTATGGCTACACCTTC. Encoded protein: CASSEADPFNYGYTF.

This clonotype was seen ten or more times. The chain is built from TRBV7-9 and TRBJ1-1; no clear D gene. The germline V gene encodes CDR1 SEHNR and CDR2 FQNEAQ (reference sequence). The CDR3 is made up of 14 amino acids. V shed 5 bases and J shed 6 bases, with 16 bases lying between them. CDR3 in DNA: TGTGCCAGCAGCCTCCTACACCTCAACTCTGAAGCTTTCTTT. Its translation: CASSLLHLNSEAFF.

The rearrangement links TRBV29-1 to TRBJ1-2, with TRBD1 identical over 9 bases. Per germline, CDR1 SQVTM and CDR2 ANQGSEA. J was trimmed by 2 bases and V by 7 bases; bases with no gene match: 5. The CDR3 has 13 residues. Here the CDR3 reads CSARTGENYGYTF. Written as DNA, the CDR3 is TGCAGCGCTCGGACAGGGGAGAACTATGGCTACACCTTC.

The table lists this clonotype with many counts. V usage is TRBV12-3 or TRBV12-4 and J usage is TRBJ1-2, with 7 bases matching TRBD1. There are 21 residues in the CDR3. Trimming at V came to 1 base and at J to 0 bases, leaving 20 bases not matched to a gene. DNA of the CDR3: TGTGCCAGCAGTTTAGGATCAAGAACAGGGGTCCTCAATGAAGCTAACTATGGCTACACCTTC. Amino acid sequence: CASSLGSRTGVLNEANYGYTF.

The V gene is TRBV7-8, the J gene TRBJ2-7, with D perhaps TRBD2 (5 bases). V lost 5 bases, J lost 0 bases, and 8 bases lay in between. The length of the CDR3 is 13 residues. Germline V lookup: CDR1 SGHVS, CDR2 FQNEAQ. CDR3 sequence reads: CASSPTSSYEQYF. Here the CDR3 DNA reads TGTGCCAGCAGCCCTACTAGCTCCTACGAGCAGTACTTC.

This clonotype was recorded a few times. The genes are TRBV2 and TRBJ2-1; no clear D. With 6 bases removed from V and 0 bases from J, the gap between germline ends came to 15 bases. The germline gives CDR1 SNHLY, CDR2 FYNNEI. The CDR3 loop spans 16 amino acids. Here the CDR3 DNA reads TGTGCCAGCAGGGACCGGGCGAAAAACTCCTACAATGAGCAGTTCTTC. Translation gives CASRDRAKNSYNEQFF.

The gene calls are TRBV7-3 and TRBJ1-2; TRBD1 might be the D (5 bases). The CDR3 runs 13 residues. Germline CDR1 and CDR2: SGHTA and FQGTGA. V dropped 2 bases and J dropped 2 bases, with 6 bases sitting between them. The CDR3 is CASSLEGNYGYTF. The CDR3 bases are TGTGCCAGCAGCTTAGAGGGGAACTATGGCTACACCTTC.

The CDR3, as DNA: TGTGCCAGCAGCGGGACAGTCACCTACGAGCAGTACTTC. As protein: CASSGTVTYEQYF. J is TRBJ2-7 and V is TRBV6-6, with 7 bases matching TRBD1. The CDR3 extends over 13 amino acids. The germline gives CDR1 MNHNY, CDR2 SVGAGI (reference sequence). The V and J ends lost 6 bases and 2 bases, in that order; junction bases with no gene match: 4.

This clonotype was counted ten times or more. V is TRBV7-9 and J is TRBJ2-1; unclear D gene. CDR3 length: 14 amino acids. Between the trimmed V and J ends, which lost 1 base and 5 bases, there was a span of 9 bases. Germline values: CDR1 SEHNR, CDR2 FQNEAQ (reference sequence). CDR3 protein: CASSLGVLNNEQFF. The CDR3 region has the DNA TGTGCCAGCAGCTTAGGTGTGCTCAACAATGAGCAGTTCTTC.

The sample holds a few counts of this clonotype. The chain has TRBV3-1 and TRBJ2-7; TRBD2 matches at 8 bases. The CDR3 spans 17 residues. Trimming at V came to 4 bases and at J to 0 bases, leaving 11 bases not matched to a gene. The germline gives CDR1 LGHDT, CDR2 YNNKEL (reference sequence). The CDR3 nucleotides read TGTGCCAGCAGCCTCCGGGATAGCGGGGCCAGCTCCTACGAGCAGTACTTC. Translating gives CASSLRDSGASSYEQYF.

Only a few counts were recorded for this clonotype. The V gene is TRBV3-1, the J gene TRBJ2-7, with D unresolved. From germline, CDR1 is LGHDT and CDR2 YNNKEL (reference sequence). This CDR3 is built from 13 residues. Trimming cost V 3 bases and J 4 bases, with 10 bases left between them. CDR3 amino acids: CASSQIIFYEQYF. The CDR3 coding sequence is TGTGCCAGCAGCCAGATCATTTTTTACGAGCAGTACTTC.

The chain carries TRBV4-1 and TRBJ1-1; D remains ambiguous. This CDR3 has 13 residues. Trimming stripped 0 bases from V and 6 bases from J, with 8 bases between. Germline assignment: CDR1 MGHRA and CDR2 YSYEKL. This CDR3 is CASSQDAGAEAFF. The CDR3, as DNA: TGCGCCAGCAGCCAAGATGCTGGGGCTGAAGCTTTCTTT.

This clonotype came up a few times. The rearrangement joins TRBV5-1 to TRBJ2-7; D may be TRBD2 (6 bases). V dropped 4 bases and J dropped 2 bases, with 13 bases sitting between them. CDR1 and CDR2 from the germline V gene are SGHRS and YFSETQ. This CDR3 is 14 amino acids long. The CDR3 region has the DNA TGCGCCAGCAGCCCCCCGGGAGCAACCTACGAGCAGTACTTC. Translating gives CASSPPGATYEQYF.

This clonotype appeared many times. This chain's CDR3 is CASSVTRQRGNSPLHF. The CDR3 DNA reads as TGCGCCAGCAGTGTAACCCGGCAGCGGGGCAATTCACCCCTCCACTTT. The chain links TRBV10-2 to TRBJ1-6, with D perhaps TRBD1 (5 bases). The CDR3 is 16 amino acids. The V end lost 4 bases, the J end lost 7 bases, and 17 bases lay between the germline ends. The germline CDR1 and CDR2 sequences are WSHSY and SAAADI.

This clonotype was seen just once. The rearrangement links TRBV7-9 to TRBJ1-1; 7 bases fit TRBD1. The CDR3 is 12 amino acids. The junction had 3 bases not matched to a gene; V was cut back by 8 bases and J by 3 bases. CDR1 and CDR2 from the germline V gene are SEHNR and FQNEAQ (reference sequence). The CDR3 loop is CASRDRYTEAFF. For the CDR3, the DNA is TGTGCCAGCCGGGACAGATACACTGAAGCTTTCTTT.

This clonotype was picked up a small number of times. The chain has TRBV4-1 and TRBJ2-1, with D tentatively TRBD2 (6 bases). Trimming pared 1 base from V and 8 bases from J, leaving 18 bases between. In germline, CDR1 is MGHRA, CDR2 YSYEKL. The CDR3 consists of 16 residues. Here the CDR3 DNA reads TGCGCCAGCAGCCAAGCGGATCGCTCGAGGGAGGATGAGCAGTTCTTC. Amino acid sequence: CASSQADRSREDEQFF.

This chain uses TRBV5-1 with TRBJ2-1; TRBD1 is a possible D gene (6 bases). The V gene lost 4 bases and the J gene lost 0 bases, with 11 bases spanning the gap. There are 15 residues in the CDR3. The V gene's germline CDR1 is SGHRS and CDR2 YFSETQ. CDR3 in DNA: TGCGCCAGCAGCCCAGGGACATACTCCTACAATGAGCAGTTCTTC. Protein: CASSPGTYSYNEQFF.

The CDR3 sequence is CASRPTSGSLEEQYF. The DNA for the CDR3 is TGTGCCAGCAGACCGACTAGCGGGAGTCTAGAGGAGCAGTACTTC. The rearrangement joins TRBV6-6 to TRBJ2-7; 12 bases line up with TRBD2. The CDR3 loop spans 15 amino acids. Per germline, CDR1 MNHNY and CDR2 SVGAGI (reference sequence). Trimming took 6 bases from V and 7 from J; bases not matched to a gene: 10.

The chain is built from TRBV5-1 and TRBJ2-7; perhaps TRBD2 as D (5 bases). This CDR3 has 12 residues. The germline V gene encodes CDR1 SGHRS and CDR2 YFSETQ. V was shortened by 2 bases and J by 6 bases, with 9 bases between the two germline ends. The chain's CDR3 is CASSFPGGEQYF. In DNA form, the CDR3 reads TGCGCCAGCAGCTTTCCCGGAGGCGAGCAGTACTTC.